This is a list of T cell receptor beta chains from one sample in a study of cytomegalovirus exposure and HLA in healthy donors. Sequencing used immunoSEQ multiplex PCR; TCRdb keeps in-frame clones, though not all of them. Of roughly 100,000 clones detected, approximately 12% appear once; the ten largest clones hold roughly a sixth. Material: PBMCs. These receptors came from a man in his forties or fifties in good health and CMV-seropositive. CDR3s include the opening cysteine and the closing phenylalanine or tryptophan. The order of the fields is V gene, clone size, J gene, D gene, CDR3 protein, CDR3 DNA. The D gene is left open where the match is weak. Some rows mark clone size as missing; the rest say once, few, many or name a class of expanded clone.

V: TRBV10-3; size: -; J: TRBJ2-5; D: -; CDR3: CAISESRGKTQYF; DNA: TGTGCCATCAGTGAGAGTAGGGGAAAGACCCAGTACTTC
V: TRBV27; size: -; J: TRBJ2-2; D: TRBD2; CDR3: CASSLGGTSGSITGELFF; DNA: TGTGCCAGCAGTTTGGGGGGGACTAGCGGGAGTATTACCGGGGAGCTGTTTTTT
V: TRBV27; size: -; J: TRBJ2-7; D: -; CDR3: CASSFRQISYEQYF; DNA: TGTGCCAGCAGTTTCAGGCAGATCTCCTACGAGCAGTACTTC
V: TRBV7-9; size: -; J: TRBJ2-1; D: TRBD1; CDR3: CASSGGQGTFLGEQFF; DNA: TGTGCCAGCAGCGGAGGACAGGGGACGTTTCTGGGTGAGCAGTTCTTC
V: TRBV19; size: -; J: TRBJ2-2; D: -; CDR3: CASREGNTGELFF; DNA: TGTGCCAGTAGAGAGGGGAACACCGGGGAGCTGTTTTTT
V: TRBV5-8; size: few; J: TRBJ2-5; D: TRBD1; CDR3: CASSTDRGETQYF; DNA: TGTGCCAGCAGCACCGACAGGGGGGAGACCCAGTACTTC
V: TRBV7-3; size: few; J: TRBJ2-6; D: -; CDR3: CASSLIREHSGANVLTF; DNA: TGTGCCAGCAGCTTAATCAGGGAACACTCTGGGGCCAACGTCCTGACTTTC
V: TRBV5-1; size: -; J: TRBJ2-7; D: TRBD1; CDR3: CASSLTGDEQYF; DNA: TGCGCCAGCAGCCTCACAGGGGACGAGCAGTACTTC
V: TRBV2; size: few; J: TRBJ1-1; D: -; CDR3: CASSVQGNTEAFF; DNA: TGTGCCAGCAGTGTGCAGGGGAACACTGAAGCTTTCTTT
V: TRBV7-8; size: few; J: TRBJ1-4; D: TRBD1; CDR3: CASSTQGARGEKLFF; DNA: TGTGCCAGCAGCACTCAGGGGGCACGGGGTGAAAAACTGTTTTTT
V: TRBV19; size: -; J: TRBJ1-1; D: TRBD1; CDR3: CASSRDSLNTEAFF; DNA: TGTGCCAGTAGCAGGGACAGTCTTAACACTGAAGCTTTCTTT
V: TRBV9; size: -; J: TRBJ1-5; D: TRBD1; CDR3: CASSATGGSNQHQHF; DNA: TGTGCCAGCAGCGCAACAGGGGGAAGCAATCAGCACCAGCATTTT
V: TRBV4-1; size: few; J: TRBJ2-7; D: TRBD2; CDR3: CASSQGLGPYEQYF; DNA: TGCGCCAGCAGTCAGGGACTAGGCCCCTACGAGCAGTACTTC
V: TRBV9; size: few; J: TRBJ1-3; D: -; CDR3: CASSGRGGFGTIYF; DNA: TGTGCCAGCAGCGGGCGGGGGGGGTTTGGCACCATATATTTT
V: TRBV19; size: few; J: TRBJ1-1; D: -; CDR3: CASLKQGIRSFEAFF; DNA: TGTGCCAGTCTAAAACAGGGAATCCGATCCTTTGAAGCTTTCTTT
V: TRBV27; size: few; J: TRBJ2-7; D: -; CDR3: CASSPTGSYEQYF; DNA: TGTGCCAGCAGTCCCACAGGGAGCTACGAGCAGTACTTC